Listed below are T cell receptor beta chains from one sample, sequenced in a study of T cell repertoires in aging, cancer and after chemotherapy. TCRdb recomputed calls from the multiplex PCR reads with MiXCR, one row per CDR3 protein. The repertoire consists of around 20,000 distinct CDR3 sequences, with around 38% occurring once and the leading ten covering under 20%. The material sequenced was blood. These receptors originate from a human donor with a solid tumor. CDR3s include the opening cysteine and the closing phenylalanine or tryptophan. Each record gives: J gene, D gene, V gene, clone size, CDR3 DNA, CDR3 protein. D genes are given only for firm matches. Clone size appears in some rows only: once, few, many, or a class for an expanded clone.

TRBJ2-3	-	TRBV7-9	few	TGTGCCAGCAGCTTAGCAGGACACAGCACAGATACGCAGTATTTT	CASSLAGHSTDTQYF
TRBJ2-1	TRBD2	TRBV14	-	TGTGCCAGCAGCCAAGTCGCGGGAGCGGGTAGGAATGAGCAGTTCTTC	CASSQVAGAGRNEQFF
TRBJ1-4	TRBD1	TRBV6-1	-	TGTGCCAGCAGTTTATCAGCGGGGCAGGGGGTAACTAATGAAAAACTGTTTTTT	CASSLSAGQGVTNEKLFF
TRBJ2-5	-	TRBV5-4	-	TGTGCCAGCAGCTCCGGGACACAACGACAAGAGACCCAGTACTTC	CASSSGTQRQETQYF
TRBJ1-2	-	TRBV5-1	-	TGCGCCAGCAGCTTGGGAGGACCTGGCTACACCTTC	CASSLGGPGYTF
TRBJ1-5	-	TRBV7-9	-	TGTGCCAGCAGCCTGGGGGCAAATGGCAATCAGCCCCAGCATTTT	CASSLGANGNQPQHF
TRBJ2-5	-	TRBV7-2	-	TGTGCCAGCAGCTTAGGCGGTAGTGTGGTACAAGAGACCCAGTACTTC	CASSLGGSVVQETQYF
TRBJ2-5	-	TRBV7-9	few	TGTGCCAGCAGCTCGCCCGGGGGGCTGGAGACCCAGTACTTC	CASSSPGGLETQYF
TRBJ2-5	-	TRBV5-4	few	TGTGCCAGCAGGTCGGGGGGCGGGAGAGGAGTAGAGACCCAGTACTTC	CASRSGGGRGVETQYF
TRBJ2-3	TRBD2	TRBV19	medium-sized	TGTGCCAGTAGTAAACTAGCGGGGGACACAGATACGCAGTATTTT	CASSKLAGDTDTQYF
TRBJ1-2	-	TRBV5-6	-	TGTGCCAGCAGCAGGACGTCAGGGTGGGACTATGGCTACACCTTC	CASSRTSGWDYGYTF
TRBJ2-1	TRBD2	TRBV13	-	TGTGCCAGCAGCTTAAGGCCTAGCGGGGCGCCCTACAATGAGCAGTTCTTC	CASSLRPSGAPYNEQFF
TRBJ2-7	-	TRBV5-5	-	TGTGCCAGCAGCCCCTCGAGGGGGGCTGCTTACGAGCAGTACTTC	CASSPSRGAAYEQYF
TRBJ2-5	-	TRBV18	few	TGTGCCAGCTCACCTGACTCTTCCCCCCAAGAGACCCAGTACTTC	CASSPDSSPQETQYF
TRBJ2-1	TRBD2	TRBV29-1	medium-sized	TGCAGCCTAAGCGGGGGGGACTACAATGAGCAGTTCTTC	CSLSGGDYNEQFF
TRBJ2-2	TRBD2	TRBV5-5	-	TGTGCCAGCAGCTTGGGGCTAGCGGGGGGATCGAACACCGGGGAGCTGTTTTTT	CASSLGLAGGSNTGELFF